A single sample is the source of the 19 T cell receptor beta chains below, sequenced in a study of blood T cell repertoires in COVID-19. TCRdb's table, derived via immunoSEQ multiplex PCR, lists solely in-frame clones and lacks some. The table lists some 51,000 clones, 88% of them singletons. The sample taken for sequencing was peripheral blood. The receptor set was obtained from a man aged 50 or older with active COVID-19.

The J gene is TRBJ2-5, the V gene TRBV6-5; maybe TRBD1 (6 bases). CDR3 length equals 13 residues. Per the germline V gene, CDR1 is MNHEY and CDR2 is SVGAGI. The ends were cut back, 6 bases at V and 4 bases at J, with 12 bases in the middle. The CDR3 spells CASRQGQLETQYF. DNA of the CDR3: TGTGCCAGCAGACAGGGTCAATTAGAGACCCAGTACTTC.

The chain joins TRBV6-2 or TRBV6-3 to TRBJ2-5; 10 bases are a match to TRBD2. CDR3 length equals 14 residues. Germline CDR1 is MNHEY and CDR2 is SVGEGT. J lost 3 bases, V lost 6 bases, and 4 bases had no gene match. DNA for the CDR3: TGTGCCAGCAGCCCGGGACTAGCGAAAGAGACCCAGTACTTC. It encodes CASSPGLAKETQYF.

This clone was recorded once. The chain joins TRBV7-8 to TRBJ2-1, with 11 bases matching TRBD2. CDR3 size: 17 residues. Germline assignment: CDR1 SGHVS and CDR2 FQNEAQ. V trimming: 5 bases; J trimming: 8 bases; junction bases outside the gene matches: 14. DNA of the CDR3: TGTGCCAGCAGCGCTACCGCCACTAGCGGGAGTTGGGATGAGCAGTTCTTC. It is translated as CASSATATSGSWDEQFF.

This clone was seen once. The rearrangement uses TRBV28 and TRBJ1-2; D is undetermined. The CDR3 is 12 amino acids. Between the trimmed V and J ends, which lost 4 bases and 4 bases, there was a span of 7 bases. CDR1 is MDHEN and CDR2 is SYDVKM in the germline V gene. The CDR3, as DNA: TGTGCCAGCAGTTCCCTTAGCTATGGCTACACCTTC. Translation: CASSSLSYGYTF.

V gene TRBV5-1 combines with J gene TRBJ2-3; 8 bases align to TRBD1. Germline V lookup: CDR1 SGHRS, CDR2 YFSETQ. The CDR3 is made up of 12 amino acids. With V trimmed by 2 bases and J by 14 bases, 7 bases remained unmatched. The DNA for the CDR3 is TGCGCCAGCAGCTTAAGGGACAGGTTAAGGTATTTT. It is translated as CASSLRDRLRYF.

The rearrangement joins TRBV6-1 to TRBJ1-4; D possibly corresponds to TRBD1 (5 bases). CDR3 length: 15 residues. Trimming left V 2 bases short and J 8 bases short, with 15 bases between. Germline CDR1 reads MNHNS; CDR2 reads SASEGT. The CDR3 nucleotides are TGTGCCAGCAGTGAAATTCGGGGGGTAAGAGAAAAACTGTTTTTT. Residues: CASSEIRGVREKLFF.

As concerns this clone: Relative to the germline gene, one junction end is altered; a read error may explain this. For the CDR3, the DNA is TGTGCCAGCAGTATATCAGGACAAGGCTACGAGCAGTACTTC. Protein product: CASSISGQGYEQYF. The chain joins TRBV27 to TRBJ2-7; weak D call: TRBD1 (5 bases). This CDR3 is built from 14 residues. Germline V gives CDR1 MNHEY, CDR2 SMNVEV (reference sequence).

The rearrangement joins TRBV7-9 to TRBJ2-5; 8 bases are a match to TRBD2. Germline V gene data show CDR1 as SEHNR and CDR2 as FQNEAQ (reference sequence). This CDR3 contains 15 residues. Germline trimming cut 5 bases from V and 3 bases from J; bases unmatched to any gene: 8. CDR3 loop: CASSIPPGLEETQYF. For the CDR3, the DNA is TGTGCCAGCAGCATCCCTCCGGGACTAGAAGAGACCCAGTACTTC.

This rearrangement joins TRBV19 to TRBJ2-1; TRBD2 matches at 7 bases. The CDR3 runs 18 residues. Per the germline V gene, CDR1 is LNHDA and CDR2 is SQIVND (reference sequence). J lost 1 base, V lost 3 bases, and 12 bases had no gene match. CDR3 DNA: TGTGCCAGTAGTATGACTAGCCAGTCGAGAGTTTCCTACAATGAGCAGTTCTTC. This encodes CASSMTSQSRVSYNEQFF.

The chain uses TRBV7-9 and TRBJ2-1; possible D gene TRBD2, 5 bases. The CDR3 runs 15 residues. V was pared by 0 bases and J by 3 bases, with 9 bases between. Germline CDR1 reads SEHNR; CDR2 reads FQNEAQ (reference sequence). CDR3 region: CASSLARAVYNEQFF. In DNA, the CDR3 is TGTGCCAGCAGCTTAGCGCGGGCAGTCTACAATGAGCAGTTCTTC.

This clone ranks as medium-sized. The J gene is TRBJ2-1, the V gene TRBV4-2; 8 bases are a match to TRBD2. CDR3 length: 17 amino acids. V lost 1 base, J lost 5 bases, and 10 bases stayed unmatched. Germline-derived CDR1 and CDR2 are LGHNA and YNFKEQ. CDR3 loop: CASSQVNGGGIHNEQFF. The CDR3 coding sequence is TGTGCCAGCAGCCAAGTGAATGGCGGGGGGATCCACAATGAGCAGTTCTTC.

J is TRBJ1-5 and V is TRBV9; TRBD1 matches at 9 bases. CDR1 and CDR2 (germline): SGDLS, YYNGEE. Trimming at V came to 4 bases and at J to 1 base, leaving 12 bases not matched to a gene. There are 18 residues in the CDR3. The CDR3 reads CASSYDRGKGGSNQPQHF. In nucleotides, the CDR3 is TGTGCCAGCAGCTACGACAGGGGGAAGGGAGGGAGCAATCAGCCCCAGCATTTT.

This rearrangement joins TRBV5-1 to TRBJ2-5; the D gene is possibly TRBD2 (6 bases). V lost 5 bases to trimming and J lost 5 bases, with 19 bases between them. The CDR3 has 15 residues. The V gene's germline CDR1 is SGHRS and CDR2 YFSETQ. This CDR3 is CASSYSQSGGETQYF. In DNA, the CDR3 is TGCGCCAGCAGTTACTCCCAAAGCGGAGGGGAGACCCAGTACTTC.

The chain links TRBV4-3 to TRBJ2-7; 9 nucleotides line up with TRBD2. The CDR3 covers 21 residues. V gave up 6 bases and J gave up 6 bases; unmatched junction bases: 30. Germline CDR1 LGHNA, CDR2 YSLEER. For the CDR3, the DNA is TGCGCCAGCAGTCAATTTCCCAACCGCGGGACTAGCCCGATGCTAGCCTTCGAGCAGTACTTC. Protein product: CASSQFPNRGTSPMLAFEQYF.

The chain links TRBV16 to TRBJ1-4, with TRBD1 as a possible D gene (6 bases). The germline V gene has CDR1 KGHSY and CDR2 FQNENV. The CDR3 contains 15 residues. The V end lost 4 bases, the J end lost 13 bases, and 22 bases lay between the germline ends. As DNA, the CDR3 is TGTGCCAGCAGCCTCCCCTCAGGGGAGGGGCCCGTACTGTTTTTT. Protein: CASSLPSGEGPVLFF.

The chain uses TRBV28 and TRBJ1-2; 9 bases line up with TRBD1. Germline CDR1 and CDR2: MDHEN and SYDVKM. The CDR3 is made up of 11 amino acids. V was pared by 10 bases and J by 10 bases, with 7 bases of the junction left unmatched. The CDR3 DNA reads as TGTGCCACCCTCCGGACAGGGGCCTACACCTTC. Translating gives CATLRTGAYTF.

V is TRBV19 and J is TRBJ1-2; 12 nucleotides align to TRBD1. Trimming cost V 9 bases and J 4 bases; bases outside gene matches: 15. The CDR3 is made up of 17 amino acids. The germline V gene encodes CDR1 LNHDA and CDR2 SQIVND (reference sequence). CDR3 coding DNA: TGTGCCAGCTTTGACTCCGGGACAGGGGGCCGAGGCTATGGCTACACCTTC. Protein: CASFDSGTGGRGYGYTF.

There are a few counts of this clone. The rearrangement links TRBV7-2 to TRBJ1-2; 8 bases match TRBD1. The germline CDR1 and CDR2 sequences are SGHTA and FQGNSA. CDR3 length: 13 residues. After removal of 3 bases from V and 8 bases from J, the junction contained 5 bases not matched to a gene. The CDR3 region has the DNA TGTGCCAGCAGCTTGGACAGGGCTAAGGGCTACACCTTC. As protein: CASSLDRAKGYTF.

V gene TRBV4-1 combines with J gene TRBJ2-2; D is perhaps TRBD1 (6 bases). The CDR3 loop spans 17 amino acids. The V gene lost 0 bases and the J gene lost 3 bases, with 14 bases spanning the gap. CDR1 MGHRA and CDR2 YSYEKL come from the germline V gene. DNA of the CDR3: TGCGCCAGCAGCCAAGACGGGGACACTCCGGACACCGGGGAGCTGTTTTTT. Translated: CASSQDGDTPDTGELFF.